Described below is a single T cell receptor (beta chain) sequence and its context. Mismatch with germline at one junction end may stem from a read error. Samples underwent the assay at deep level. Researchers divided each subset's genomic DNA evenly across several immunoSEQ plates. TCRdb's table, derived via immunoSEQ multiplex PCR, lists solely in-frame clones and lacks some. The sample contains more than 450,000 clones, 79% of which appear only once. This entry belongs to a study of shared clonotypes between healthy human individuals. For the study at large: In total, the donors were a couple of women and a few men aged 18 to 49.

Every one of the donors was a Caucasian adult that lived in Nashville, Tennessee. CDR3 length: 13 amino acids. From germline, CDR1 is ENHRY and CDR2 SYGVKD. V and J are TRBV10-3 and TRBJ1-1, with TRBD1 identical over 7 bases. This sequence was found in a woman aged 40 to 50 in good health. Some clones in this sample may be carry-over from other donors' samples. The sequenced sample was PBMCs. The CDR3, as DNA: TGTACCATAGCGACAGGGAGTGACACTGAAGCTTTCTTT. Translated: CTIATGSDTEAFF.